This TCR beta chain appears in the sequencing data of a study of blood T cell repertoires in COVID-19. Looking at the study overall: Samples of COVID-19 (acute and convalescent) were obtained from the United States, Italy and Spain. PBMCs, B-cell-depleted T cells, or T cells were the source of the cDNA or gDNA that made up the material.

This clone was counted once. In the source study's methods: Nucleated cell counts were estimated from reference gene primer amplification. Libraries were prepared by immunoSEQ multiplex PCR; TCRdb keeps only in-frame clonotypes and omits some of them. V and J calls and clone size are as listed in that table; D and trimming were resolved from the DNA. The data hold about 53,000 clones, with more than 60% observed a single time. The CDR3 runs to 16 residues. The V segment lost 8 bases and the J segment 4 bases; nucleotides outside the gene matches: 13. The specimen sequenced was peripheral blood. This TCR was sampled from a human donor with active or convalescent COVID-19. The donor label of this sample is uncertain. The V gene is TRBV23-1, the J gene TRBJ2-7; 11 bases map to TRBD1. TRBV23-1 qualifies as an ORF whose function is uncertain. The CDR3 protein is CASVLIPGTGGYEQYF. Here the CDR3 DNA reads TGCGCCAGCGTACTTATTCCGGGGACAGGGGGGTACGAGCAGTACTTC.